Below, one TCR beta chain is given with its context. This record belongs to a study of blood T cell repertoires in COVID-19. The overall study: Spain, Italy and the United States supplied samples that represented acute and convalescent COVID-19. PBMCs, B-cell-depleted T cells, or T cells provided the cDNA or gDNA that made up the material.

Unmatched junction bases numbered 6, after V lost 2 bases and J lost 0 bases. From germline, CDR1 is SGHTA and CDR2 FQGNSA. The CDR3 has 16 amino acids. Per the authors' pipeline: From reference gene primer amplification, estimates of nucleated cell counts were derived. Some clones are missing from TCRdb's copy, which holds only in-frame ones; the method was immunoSEQ multiplex PCR. That table gives V, J and clone size, and the DNA gave D and trimming. The sample lists 110,000 to 150,000 clones; approximately 84% were seen once. This receptor was taken from an older woman with acute or convalescent COVID-19. The sequencing sample was made of peripheral blood. The chain joins TRBV7-2 to TRBJ2-7; 8 positions agree with TRBD2. The CDR3, as DNA: TGTGCCAGCAGCTTAAACGGGAGGGTGAGCTCCTACGAGCAGTACTTC. This codes for CASSLNGRVSSYEQYF.